This section outlines one T cell receptor beta chain sequence together with its context. The antigen is unknown. With 1 base clipped from V and 3 bases from J, the junction kept 6 bases outside the gene matches. This CDR3 contains 15 residues. The germline gives CDR1 LGHNA, CDR2 YNFKEQ. These data belong to a study of shared clonotypes between healthy human individuals. Findings of the study overall: For naive CD4 cells, roughly 5.5% of clonotypes were shared across a handful of donors. Memory subsets had estimated richness that was generally smaller than that of naive subsets. Clonotype sharing among the donors was expected to vary with sequencing depth.

CD8 cells regarded as naive lacked CD45RO, were positively chosen for CCR7, and omitted terminally differentiated effector memory CD45RA+ cells. Every one of the donors was a Caucasian adult that lived in Nashville, Tennessee. The repertoire was sequenced with immunoSEQ multiplex PCR; TCRdb's copy has only in-frame clones and lacks some. The table lists 1.5 million to 2.5 million clones, 85% to 95% of them singletons. Source material: naive CD8+ T cells sorted from blood. This sequence was found in a man aged 18 to 30 in good health. The V call is TRBV4-2, the J call TRBJ2-7; 7 bases line up with TRBD2. For the CDR3, the DNA is TGTGCCAGCAGCCAAGCCTCGGGACTACTCTACGAGCAGTACTTC. It specifies CASSQASGLLYEQYF.